This entry lists 15 T cell receptor beta chains sequenced from one sample in a study of CD8+CD57+ T cells in acquired aplastic anemia. TCR beta VDJ and CDR3 profiling used genomic DNA as template. TCRdb re-called the reads with MiXCR, one entry per CDR3 protein. In the table there are over 150,000 distinct CDR3 sequences, roughly 50% of which are singletons. Flow cytometry had shown expanded CD8+CD57+ cells in the patients chosen for sequencing. Sequenced input: sorted CD4+, CD8+, or CD8+CD57+ T cells (not recorded which) from PBMCs. The receptors come from a human donor with aplastic anemia.

This clonotype has only a few counts. The rearrangement joins TRBV30 to TRBJ2-2; the D gene is possibly TRBD2 (5 bases). Germline-derived CDR1 and CDR2 are GTSNPN and SVGIG (reference sequence). The CDR3 is 12 residues long. Trimming removed 5 bases at V and 7 bases at J, with 11 bases between. The CDR3 loop reads CAWGREGGELFF. The CDR3 DNA reads TGTGCCTGGGGCCGAGAGGGCGGGGAGCTGTTTTTT.

The sample holds many counts of this clonotype. The genes are TRBV5-5 and TRBJ2-1, with 11 bases matching TRBD1. After removal of 4 bases from V and 6 bases from J, the junction contained 6 bases not matched to a gene. This CDR3 has 15 amino acids. Germline CDR1 is SGHKS and CDR2 is YYEKEE (reference sequence). This CDR3 reads CASSPGQGVFNEQFF. For the CDR3, the DNA is TGTGCCAGCAGCCCGGGACAGGGGGTCTTCAATGAGCAGTTCTTC.

V and J are TRBV2 and TRBJ2-7; D is ambiguous. Deletions cut 7 bases from V and 3 bases from J, with 13 bases between. CDR1 is SNHLY, CDR2 FYNNEI, per germline. This CDR3 is 13 amino acids long. DNA for the CDR3: TGTGCCAGCACCCAAGTCGTTATCTACGAGCAGTACTTC. It specifies CASTQVVIYEQYF. The variable domain in full, with the rest retrieved from reference TRBV2 and TRBJ2-7, is EPEVTQTPSHQVTQMGQEVILRCVPISNHLYFYWYRQILGQKVEFLVSFYNNEISEKSEIFDDQFSVERPDGSNFTLKIRSTKLEDSAMYFCASTQVVIYEQYFGPGTRLTVT.

The V and J genes are TRBV15 and TRBJ1-2, with a weak D call TRBD1 (5 bases). In germline, CDR1 is LNHNV, CDR2 YYDKDF (reference sequence). V lost 3 bases to trimming and J lost 1 base, with 9 bases between them. This CDR3 comprises 14 residues. CDR3 bases: TGTGCCACCAGCAGCGGGACGGGTAACTATGGCTACACCTTC. Residues: CATSSGTGNYGYTF.

This clonotype was detected ten times or more. This rearrangement joins TRBV20-1 to TRBJ2-2; D not certain. The V end was cut by 0 bases, the J end by 5 bases, with 10 bases between. The CDR3 covers 14 residues. CDR1 is DFQATT and CDR2 is SNEGSKA in the germline V gene (reference sequence). This CDR3 is CSARDGPRTGELFF. CDR3 nucleotides: TGCAGTGCTAGAGATGGCCCGCGGACCGGGGAGCTGTTTTTT.

This clonotype was detected ten times or more. This sequence joins TRBV4-1 and TRBJ2-3; possibly TRBD2 for D (5 bases). The CDR3 length is 15 residues. Trimming stripped 1 base from V and 5 bases from J, with 13 bases between. Germline lookup yields CDR1 MGHRA and CDR2 YSYEKL. CDR3 region: CASSQVVAGGDTQYF. CDR3 bases: TGCGCCAGCAGCCAAGTGGTGGCTGGAGGAGATACGCAGTATTTT.

This clonotype was seen repeatedly, ten times or more. CDR3 sequence (DNA): TGTGCCAGCATGGAGGGTGGGGCCAACGTCCTGACTTTC. It translates to CASMEGGANVLTF. The chain combines TRBV6-5 with TRBJ2-6; D is possibly TRBD2 (6 bases). Trimming left V 7 bases short and J 3 bases short, with 7 bases between. Germline-derived CDR1 and CDR2 are MNHEY and SVGAGI. This CDR3 is 13 amino acids long.

The chain employs TRBV2 and TRBJ2-1; D is ambiguous. Germline lookup yields CDR1 SNHLY and CDR2 FYNNEI. The V end lost 3 bases, the J end lost 8 bases, and 5 bases lay between the germline ends. The CDR3 extends over 11 amino acids. CDR3 bases: TGTGCCAGCAGTGAGCTCTATGAGCAGTTCTTC. Its protein is CASSELYEQFF.

This chain connects TRBV20-1 to TRBJ1-6; weak D call: TRBD1 (6 bases). This CDR3 has 13 amino acids. Trimming shortened V by 2 bases and J by 4 bases, and 6 bases separated the two germline ends. Germline values: CDR1 DFQATT, CDR2 SNEGSKA (reference sequence). The CDR3 spells CSARQGYNSPLHF. DNA of the CDR3: TGCAGTGCTAGACAGGGGTATAATTCACCCCTCCACTTT.

This clonotype appeared a few times. V usage is TRBV5-1 and J usage is TRBJ2-2, with 10 bases aligning to TRBD1. This CDR3 spans 16 amino acids. From germline, CDR1 is SGHRS and CDR2 YFSETQ. Trimming at V came to 4 bases and at J to 7 bases, leaving 10 bases not matched to a gene. The CDR3: CASSMTRDRGVGELFF. CDR3 bases: TGCGCCAGCAGCATGACCCGGGACAGGGGCGTCGGGGAGCTGTTTTTT.

The chain joins TRBV11-3 to TRBJ2-7; no firm D call. The germline CDR1 and CDR2 sequences are SGHNT and YENEEA. Trimming left V 9 bases short and J 6 bases short, with 18 bases between. This CDR3 spans 13 amino acids. CDR3 residues: CASGKFWQAEQYF. The CDR3 DNA follows: TGTGCCAGTGGGAAGTTTTGGCAGGCCGAGCAGTACTTC.

Regarding this clonotype: Sequence at one end of the junction differs from germline and may be a read error. The rearrangement uses TRBV12-3 or TRBV12-4 and TRBJ1-2; D is unresolved. CDR3 length equals 13 residues. The DNA of the CDR3 is TGTGCCAGCATTTTACAACGGTTGGGTGGCTACACCTTC. Translated, it gives CASILQRLGGYTF.

The rearrangement joins TRBV25-1 to TRBJ2-1, with 7 positions matching TRBD1. The length of the CDR3 is 15 residues. The ends lost 4 bases at V and 7 bases at J; junction bases unmatched: 10. The germline CDR1 and CDR2 sequences are MGHDK and SYGVNS. CDR3 protein: CASSVPGQLGNEQFF. The CDR3 DNA reads as TGTGCCAGCAGTGTGCCGGGACAGCTTGGGAATGAGCAGTTCTTC.

This clonotype was seen a handful of times. The chain combines TRBV2 with TRBJ2-7, with TRBD1 identical over 10 bases. With V trimmed by 7 bases and J by 2 bases, 5 bases remained unmatched. CDR1 is SNHLY, CDR2 FYNNEI, per germline. This CDR3 is 14 amino acids long. This CDR3 is CASTRDRGPYEQYF. The CDR3 nucleotides read TGTGCCAGCACCCGGGACAGGGGTCCCTACGAGCAGTACTTC.

V gene TRBV13 combines with J gene TRBJ2-7; D is unresolved. From germline, CDR1 is PRHDT and CDR2 FYEKMQ (reference sequence). This CDR3 has 12 amino acids. The V and J ends lost 5 bases and 5 bases respectively, with 10 bases between them. Here the CDR3 reads CASSQSGDEQYF. The CDR3 DNA reads as TGTGCCAGCAGCCAAAGTGGGGACGAGCAGTACTTC.